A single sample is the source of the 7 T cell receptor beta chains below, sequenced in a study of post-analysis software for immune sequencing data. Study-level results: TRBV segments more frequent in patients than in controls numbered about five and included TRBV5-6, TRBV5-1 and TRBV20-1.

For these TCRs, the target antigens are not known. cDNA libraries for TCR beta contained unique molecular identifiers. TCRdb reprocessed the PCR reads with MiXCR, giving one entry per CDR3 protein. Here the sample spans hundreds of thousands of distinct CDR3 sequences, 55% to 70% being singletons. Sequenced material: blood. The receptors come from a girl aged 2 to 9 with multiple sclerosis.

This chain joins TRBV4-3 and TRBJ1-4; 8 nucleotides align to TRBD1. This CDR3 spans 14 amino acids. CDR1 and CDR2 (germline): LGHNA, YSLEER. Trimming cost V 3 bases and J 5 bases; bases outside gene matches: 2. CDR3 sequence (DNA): TGCGCCAGCAGCCACGACAGGGGAAATGAAAAACTGTTTTTT. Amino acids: CASSHDRGNEKLFF.

The CDR3 loop reads CASSLGSRNQPQHF. The CDR3 bases are TGCGCCAGCAGCTTGGGTAGTCGCAATCAGCCCCAGCATTTT. The rearrangement uses TRBV5-1 and TRBJ1-5; D call uncertain. Trimming cost V 0 bases and J 2 bases, with 6 bases left between them. There are 14 residues in the CDR3. Per the germline V gene, CDR1 is SGHRS and CDR2 is YFSETQ.

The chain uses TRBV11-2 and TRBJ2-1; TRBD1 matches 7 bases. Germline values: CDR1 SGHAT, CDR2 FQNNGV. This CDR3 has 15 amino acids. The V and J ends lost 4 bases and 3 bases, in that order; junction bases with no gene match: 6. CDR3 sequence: CASSSLTGVYNEQFF. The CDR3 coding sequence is TGTGCCAGCAGCTCCCTCACAGGGGTCTACAATGAGCAGTTCTTC. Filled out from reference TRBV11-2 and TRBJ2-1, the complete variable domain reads EAGVAQSPRYKIIEKRQSVAFWCNPISGHATLYWYQQILGQGPKLLIQFQNNGVVDDSQLPKDRFSAERLKGVDSTLKIQPAKLEDSAVYLCASSSLTGVYNEQFFGPGTRLTVL.

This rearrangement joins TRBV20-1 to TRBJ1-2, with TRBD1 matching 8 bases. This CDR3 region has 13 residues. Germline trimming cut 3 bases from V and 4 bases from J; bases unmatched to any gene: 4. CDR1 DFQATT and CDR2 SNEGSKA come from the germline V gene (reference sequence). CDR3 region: CSASDRGLYGYTF. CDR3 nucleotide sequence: TGCAGTGCTAGCGACAGGGGCCTCTATGGCTACACCTTC.

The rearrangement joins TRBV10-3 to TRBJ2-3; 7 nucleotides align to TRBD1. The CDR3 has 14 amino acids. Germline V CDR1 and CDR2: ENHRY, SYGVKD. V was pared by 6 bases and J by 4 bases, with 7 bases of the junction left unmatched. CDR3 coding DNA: TGTGCCATCAGACAATTGCAGGGGGCAGATACGCAGTATTTT. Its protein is CAIRQLQGADTQYF.

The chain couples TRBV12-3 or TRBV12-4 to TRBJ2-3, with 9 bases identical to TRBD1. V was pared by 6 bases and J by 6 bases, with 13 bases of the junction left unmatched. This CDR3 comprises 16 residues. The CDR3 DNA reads TGTGCCAGCAGCCTCTTTGGGACAGGGAACGGGGATACGCAGTATTTT. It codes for CASSLFGTGNGDTQYF.

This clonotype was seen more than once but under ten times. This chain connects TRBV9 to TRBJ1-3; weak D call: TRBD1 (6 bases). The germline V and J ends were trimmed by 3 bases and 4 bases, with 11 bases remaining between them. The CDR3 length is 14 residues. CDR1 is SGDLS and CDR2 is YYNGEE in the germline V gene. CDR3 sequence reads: CASSGYREGNTIYF. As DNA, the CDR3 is TGTGCCAGCAGCGGCTACAGGGAAGGAAACACCATATATTTT.